This T cell receptor (beta chain) comes out of a study of OX40 agonist ivuxolimab in advanced cancers. In the study overall: Every 2 weeks, patients got intravenous ivuxolimab at one of six dose levels (0.01-10 mg/kg). Study-wide results and caveats: Compared with CD4+, CD8+ T cells on average had more expanded clones. Not determined was the antigen specificity of the expanded peripheral T cells.

CDR1 and CDR2 from the germline V gene are SGHDT and YYEEEE. The length of the CDR3 is 16 residues. V lost 1 base to trimming and J lost 2 bases, with 13 bases between them. Blood sampling was done at baseline, cycle 4 day 1, and cycle 7 day 1. Profiled with immunoSEQ multiplex PCR; TCRdb holds only in-frame clones, not every one. The data contain fewer than 90,000 clones, 85% to 90% of them singletons. On this clone: The target antigen is unknown.

Sample: CD4+ or CD8+ T cells sorted from blood, taken in a trial of the OX40 agonist ivuxolimab. This chain uses TRBV5-6 with TRBJ1-5; D gene ambiguous. This receptor was taken from an adult with an advanced solid tumor such as melanoma, head and neck, liver or kidney cancer. CDR3 residues: CASSLRSPVGNQPQHF. CDR3 DNA sequence: TGTGCCAGCAGCTTGAGGTCACCAGTGGGCAATCAGCCCCAGCATTTT.